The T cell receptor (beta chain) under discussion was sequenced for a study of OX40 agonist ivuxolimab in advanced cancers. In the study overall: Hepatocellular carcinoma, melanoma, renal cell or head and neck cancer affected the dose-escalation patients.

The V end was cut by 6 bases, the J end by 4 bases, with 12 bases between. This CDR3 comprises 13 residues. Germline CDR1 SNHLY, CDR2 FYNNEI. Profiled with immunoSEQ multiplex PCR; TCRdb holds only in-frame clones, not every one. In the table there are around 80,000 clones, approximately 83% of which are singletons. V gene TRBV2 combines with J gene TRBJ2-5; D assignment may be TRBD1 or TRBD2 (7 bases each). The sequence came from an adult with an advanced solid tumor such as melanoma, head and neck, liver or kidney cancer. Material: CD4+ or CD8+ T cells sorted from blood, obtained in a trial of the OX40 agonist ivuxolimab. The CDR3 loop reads CASSAGGGETQYF. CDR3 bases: TGTGCCAGCAGCGCAGGGGGGGGAGAGACCCAGTACTTC.